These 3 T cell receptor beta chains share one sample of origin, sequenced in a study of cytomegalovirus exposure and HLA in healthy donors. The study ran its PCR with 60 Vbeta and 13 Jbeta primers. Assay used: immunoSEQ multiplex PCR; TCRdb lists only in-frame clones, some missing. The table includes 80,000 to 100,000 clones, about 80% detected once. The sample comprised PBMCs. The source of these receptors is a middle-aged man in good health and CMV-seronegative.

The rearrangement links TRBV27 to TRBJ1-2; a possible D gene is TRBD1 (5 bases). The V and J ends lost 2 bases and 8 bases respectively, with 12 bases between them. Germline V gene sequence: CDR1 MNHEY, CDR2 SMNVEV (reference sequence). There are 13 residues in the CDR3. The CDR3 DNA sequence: TGTGCCAGCAGTTTACCAGGGCCTGGAGGCTACACCTTC. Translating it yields CASSLPGPGGYTF.

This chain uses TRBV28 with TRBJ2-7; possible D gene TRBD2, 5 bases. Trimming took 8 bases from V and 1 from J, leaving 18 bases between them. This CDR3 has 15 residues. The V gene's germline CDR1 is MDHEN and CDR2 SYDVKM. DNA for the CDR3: TGTGCCAGCCGGCCGGTGCAGCGGACTTCCTACGAGCAGTACTTC. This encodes CASRPVQRTSYEQYF.

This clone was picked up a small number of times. The CDR3 is CASSGGGTGSYEQYF. The CDR3 DNA sequence: TGCGCCAGCAGCGGGGGGGGGACAGGGTCCTACGAGCAGTACTTC. The V gene is TRBV5-1, the J gene TRBJ2-5, with TRBD1 matching 9 bases. The J call is in doubt because the DNA end fits TRBJ2-7 better. The CDR3 runs to 15 residues. Germline V CDR1 and CDR2: SGHRS, YFSETQ.